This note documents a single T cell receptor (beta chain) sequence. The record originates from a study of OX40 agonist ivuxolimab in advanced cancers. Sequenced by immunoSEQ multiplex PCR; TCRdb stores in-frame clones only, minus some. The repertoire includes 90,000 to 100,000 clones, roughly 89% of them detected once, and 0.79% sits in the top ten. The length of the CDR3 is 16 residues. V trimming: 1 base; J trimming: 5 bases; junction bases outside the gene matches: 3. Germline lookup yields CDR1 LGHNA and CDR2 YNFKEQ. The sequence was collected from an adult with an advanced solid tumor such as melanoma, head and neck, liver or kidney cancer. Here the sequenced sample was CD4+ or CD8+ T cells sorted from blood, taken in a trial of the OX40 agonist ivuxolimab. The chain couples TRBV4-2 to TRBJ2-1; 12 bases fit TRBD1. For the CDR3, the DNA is TGTGCCAGCAGCCAAGCCGGGACAGGGGGCCACAATGAGCAGTTCTTC. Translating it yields CASSQAGTGGHNEQFF.